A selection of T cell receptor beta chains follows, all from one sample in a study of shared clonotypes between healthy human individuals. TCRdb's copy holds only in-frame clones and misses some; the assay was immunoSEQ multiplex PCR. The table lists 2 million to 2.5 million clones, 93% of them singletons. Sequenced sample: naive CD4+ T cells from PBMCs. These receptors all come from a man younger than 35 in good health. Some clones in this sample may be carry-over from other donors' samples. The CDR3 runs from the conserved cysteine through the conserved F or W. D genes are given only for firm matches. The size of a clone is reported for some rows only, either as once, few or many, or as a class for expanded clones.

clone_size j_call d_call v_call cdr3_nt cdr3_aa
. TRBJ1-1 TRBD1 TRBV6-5 TGTGCCAGCAGCTCTCAGACAGGGGGAGGGACTGAAGCTTTCTTT CASSSQTGGGTEAFF
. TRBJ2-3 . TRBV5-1 TGCGCCAGCAGCTTGGGGACCCGAGGAGATACGCAGTATTTT CASSLGTRGDTQYF
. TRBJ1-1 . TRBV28 TGTGCCAGCAGTTTACCCGGGGGAGGGATGACTGAAGCTTTCTTT CASSLPGGGMTEAFF
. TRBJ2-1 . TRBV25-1 TGTGCCAGCAGTGTGGCAGGGGAGGTGAGTGAGCAGTTCTTC CASSVAGEVSEQFF
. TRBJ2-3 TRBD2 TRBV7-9 TGTGCCAGCAGCCTACGGTGGACTAGCGGGAGGTCAGATACGCAGTATTTT CASSLRWTSGRSDTQYF
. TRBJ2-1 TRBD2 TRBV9 TGTGCCAGCAGCCCGAGCGGGAGACCAACCTACAATGAGCAGTTCTTC CASSPSGRPTYNEQFF
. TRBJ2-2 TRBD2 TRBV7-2 TGTGCCAGCAGCTCGAGGGGTAGCGGGAGGCCCGGGGAGCTGTTTTTT CASSSRGSGRPGELFF
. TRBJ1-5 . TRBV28 TGTGCCAGCAGCACCGGGCTACATCGAAATCAGCCCCAGCATTTT CASSTGLHRNQPQHF
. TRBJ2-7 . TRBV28 TGTGCCAGCAGTTTTTCTATATCCGACTACGAGCAGTACTTC CASSFSISDYEQYF
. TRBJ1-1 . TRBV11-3 TGTGCCAGCAGCCTCCAGACCGGAGGGAACACTGAAGCTTTCTTT CASSLQTGGNTEAFF
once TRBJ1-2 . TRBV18 TGTGCCAGCTCACCACCGAATGGCGGAGGGCTCGGAGCATATGGCTACACCTTC CASSPPNGGGLGAYGYTF
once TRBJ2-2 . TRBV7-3 TGTGCCAGCAGCTCCATCGGGACGAACACCGGGGAGCTGTTTTTT CASSSIGTNTGELFF
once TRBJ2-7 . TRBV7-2 TGTGCCAGCAGCTTATCGGATGGGGCCGAGCAGTACTTC CASSLSDGAEQYF
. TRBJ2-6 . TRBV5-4 TGTGCCAGCAGCTCTACGGTAGCGGCTGGGGCCAACGTCCTGACTTTC CASSSTVAAGANVLTF